Below, one T cell receptor beta chain is given with its context. Its target is unknown. CDR1 and CDR2 from the germline V gene are SGHTA and FQGNSA. CDR3 length: 16 residues. After removal of 5 bases from V and 4 bases from J, the junction contained 5 bases not matched to a gene. The data originate from a study of cytomegalovirus exposure and HLA in healthy donors. General study results and limits: Data from an earlier analysis indicated that most TCR beta V segments were productive either about 87% or about 30% of the time. Presence/absence analyses took donor sequencing depth as roughly uniform. The study had only CMV serostatus as immune exposure information.

PCR used 60 Vbeta primers and 13 Jbeta primers. Produced via immunoSEQ multiplex PCR; TCRdb's table is partial and in-frame only. The sample includes 150,000 to 200,000 clones, more than 70% seen only once; the top ten take about 5%. The chain employs TRBV7-2 and TRBJ2-5, with 15 bases matching TRBD2. The TCR originated in a woman aged 50 to 60 in good health and CMV-seropositive. Sequences were obtained from PBMCs. The CDR3 bases are TGTGCCAGCAGCCCCGGACTAGCGGGGGGGCGAGAGACCCAGTACTTC. It encodes CASSPGLAGGRETQYF.